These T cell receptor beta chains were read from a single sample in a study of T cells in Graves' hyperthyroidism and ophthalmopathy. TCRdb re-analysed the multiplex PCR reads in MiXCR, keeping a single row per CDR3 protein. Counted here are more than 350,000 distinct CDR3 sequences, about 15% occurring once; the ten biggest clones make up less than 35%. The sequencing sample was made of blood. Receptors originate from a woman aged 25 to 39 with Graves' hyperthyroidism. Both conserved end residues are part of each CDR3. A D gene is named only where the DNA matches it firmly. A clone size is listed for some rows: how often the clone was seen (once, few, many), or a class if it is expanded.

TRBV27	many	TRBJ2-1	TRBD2	TGTGCCAGCAGTCCGCGCGGCCGGACTAGCGGGAGGTACAATGAGCAGTTCTTC	CASSPRGRTSGRYNEQFF
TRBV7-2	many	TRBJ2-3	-	TGTGCCAGCAGCTTAGAACTGCTCACAGATACGCAGTATTTT	CASSLELLTDTQYF
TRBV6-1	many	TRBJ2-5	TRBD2	TGTGCCAGCACGGCTAGCGGGAGGGCCGAGGAGACCCAGTACTTC	CASTASGRAEETQYF
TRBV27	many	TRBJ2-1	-	TGTGCCAGCAGTTTATCGATTGGGGGCCTCTCCTACAATGAGCAGTTCTTC	CASSLSIGGLSYNEQFF
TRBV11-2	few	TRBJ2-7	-	TGTGCCAGCAGCTTGGTGGGGCATCCCTACGAGCAGTACTTC	CASSLVGHPYEQYF
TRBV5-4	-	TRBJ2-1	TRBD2	TGTGCCAGCAGCCAAGCGGGAGTGGATTACAATGAGCAGTTCTTC	CASSQAGVDYNEQFF
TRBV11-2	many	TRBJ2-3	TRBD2	TGTGCCAGCAGCTTTACGGGAGGAAAGAACACAGATACGCAGTATTTT	CASSFTGGKNTDTQYF
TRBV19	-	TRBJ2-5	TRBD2	TGTGCCACCAGACTAGCGGGAGGAGGAGAGACCCAGTACTTC	CATRLAGGGETQYF
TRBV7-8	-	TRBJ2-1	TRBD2	TGTGCCAGCAGCTTAGACTGGACTAGCGGGAACAATGAGCAGTTCTTC	CASSLDWTSGNNEQFF
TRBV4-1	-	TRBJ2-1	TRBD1	TGCGCCAGCAGCCAAGGGAGACAGGGGAGCAACAATGAGCAGTTCTTC	CASSQGRQGSNNEQFF
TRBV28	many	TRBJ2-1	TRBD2	TGTGCCAGCAGTTCGGCGGCGGGAGGGCCCCATGAGCAGTTCTTC	CASSSAAGGPHEQFF
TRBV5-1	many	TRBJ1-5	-	TGCGCCAGCAGCTTGGACGACAGGAACAATCAGCCCCAGCATTTT	CASSLDDRNNQPQHF
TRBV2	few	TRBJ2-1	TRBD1	TGTGCCACGAAGAAGCGGACAGGGGGCGGGAATGAGCAGTTCTTC	CATKKRTGGGNEQFF
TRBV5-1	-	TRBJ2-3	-	TGCGCCAGCAGCAAAAGTCTAGGAAGCACAGATACGCAGTATTTT	CASSKSLGSTDTQYF
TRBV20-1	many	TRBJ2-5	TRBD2	TGCAGTGCTCCTGGACTAGCGGGAGAATTGCTAGGCGGGTACCAAGAGACCCAGTACTTC	CSAPGLAGELLGGYQETQYF
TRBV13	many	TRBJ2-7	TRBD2	TGTGCCAGCAGCTTAGCCCGCACTAGCGGCCAATACGAGCAGTACTTC	CASSLARTSGQYEQYF
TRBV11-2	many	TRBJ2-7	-	TGTGCCAGCAGCTTAGTTCAGGGGACCTACGAGCAGTACTTC	CASSLVQGTYEQYF
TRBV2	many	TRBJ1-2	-	TGTGCCAGCAGGGATCGGACGGCTAACTATGGCTACACCTTC	CASRDRTANYGYTF
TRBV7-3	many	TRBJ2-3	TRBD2	TGTGCCAGCAGCTTTACTAGCGAATTTGGTTCGGGTACGCAGTATTTT	CASSFTSEFGSGTQYF
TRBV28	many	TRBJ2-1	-	TGTGCCAGCAGTTCGATAACAGGTCCCCCTCCCAATGAGCAGTTCTTC	CASSSITGPPPNEQFF
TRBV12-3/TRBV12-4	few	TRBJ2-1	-	TGTGCCAGCATGTTGGACAGTTACAATGAGCAGTTCTTC	CASMLDSYNEQFF
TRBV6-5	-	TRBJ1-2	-	TGTGCCAGCAGTCTACTCGGAACAGGGAACTATGGCTACACCTTC	CASSLLGTGNYGYTF
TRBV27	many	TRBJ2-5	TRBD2	TGTGCCAGCAGTTCTAGCGGAACCCAAGAGACCCAGTACTTC	CASSSSGTQETQYF
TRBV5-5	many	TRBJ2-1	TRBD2	TGTGCCAGCAGCTTGGCCTGGGGACTAGAAAAGTCGTCGTTCTTC	CASSLAWGLEKSSFF
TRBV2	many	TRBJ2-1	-	TGTGCCAGCAGTGAAGTGCTAGCCGGTGAGCAGTTCTTC	CASSEVLAGEQFF
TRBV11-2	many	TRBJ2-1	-	TGTGCCAGCAGCCCCTCGCGGGGCTCCTACAATGAGCAGTTCTTC	CASSPSRGSYNEQFF
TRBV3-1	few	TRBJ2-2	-	TGTGCCAGCAGCCAGGGATTTGGGGGGACCGGGGAGCTGTTTTTT	CASSQGFGGTGELFF
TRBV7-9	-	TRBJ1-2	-	TGTGCCAGCAGCCCCACCCCCCAGGGGAATGGTGGAGGCTACACCTTC	CASSPTPQGNGGGYTF
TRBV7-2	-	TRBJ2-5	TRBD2	TGTGCCAGCAGCTCCCCGGGACTAGCTTTCCAAGAGACCCAGTACTTC	CASSSPGLAFQETQYF
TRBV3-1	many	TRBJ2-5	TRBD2	TGTGCCAGCAGCCCGACTAGCGGCCCTGGGAGAGAGACCCAGTACTTC	CASSPTSGPGRETQYF
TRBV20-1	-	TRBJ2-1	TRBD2	TGCAGTACTAGAGATTCCTCTAGCGGGAGGTACAATGAGCAGTTCTTC	CSTRDSSSGRYNEQFF
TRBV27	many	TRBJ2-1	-	TGTGCCAGCAGTCCTTCCGGGACGGAGACCTACAATGAGCAGTTCTTC	CASSPSGTETYNEQFF
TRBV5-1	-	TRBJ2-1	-	TGCGCCAGCAGCTTGATACCGGACTCCTACAATGAGCAGTTCTTC	CASSLIPDSYNEQFF
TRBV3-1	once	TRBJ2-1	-	TGTGCCAGCAGCACTCTACCCTACAATGAGCAGTTCTTC	CASSTLPYNEQFF
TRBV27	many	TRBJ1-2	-	TGTGCCAGCAGTATATCCTATTGGGAGGACTATGGCTACACCTTC	CASSISYWEDYGYTF
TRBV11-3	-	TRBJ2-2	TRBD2	TGTGCCAGCAGCTTAGATCGGGAGGGCCTAACCGGGGAGCTGTTTTTT	CASSLDREGLTGELFF
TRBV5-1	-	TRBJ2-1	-	TGCGCCAGCAGCTGGGGTGCCCTGGGCAATGAGCAGTTCTTC	CASSWGALGNEQFF
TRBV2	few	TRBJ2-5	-	TGTGCCAGCAGTGGGGAGGGCAGGGGAGGAGAGACCCAGTACTTC	CASSGEGRGGETQYF
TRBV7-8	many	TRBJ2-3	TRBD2	TGTGCCAGCAGCTTCAGTCTAGCGGGAGTTAGAGATACGCAGTATTTT	CASSFSLAGVRDTQYF
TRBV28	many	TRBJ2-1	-	TGTGCCAGCAGCCGCCCCGCGGCGCGCAATGAGCAGTTCTTC	CASSRPAARNEQFF
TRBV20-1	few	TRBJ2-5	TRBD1	TGCAGTGCTAGAGCTTACACGGACAGGGGAACCGAGACCCAGTACTTC	CSARAYTDRGTETQYF
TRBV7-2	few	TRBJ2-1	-	TGTGCCAGCAGGCCTACCGGGATTAGCGTTTTCTACAATGAGCAGTTCTTC	CASRPTGISVFYNEQFF
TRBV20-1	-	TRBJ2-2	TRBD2	TGCAGTGCTAGAGATCCTAGCGGGAGTACCGGGGAGCTGTTTTTT	CSARDPSGSTGELFF
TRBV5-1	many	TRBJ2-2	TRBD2	TGCGCCAGCAGCCCTGGACTAGCGGGAGAGTTGAACACCGGGGAGCTGTTTTTT	CASSPGLAGELNTGELFF
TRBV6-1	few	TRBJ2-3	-	TGTGCCAGCAGTGAATGGGACACTAGCACAGATACGCAGTATTTT	CASSEWDTSTDTQYF
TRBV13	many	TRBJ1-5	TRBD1	TGTGCCAGCAGCTTGAGGCAGGGGGCCTTCAATCAGCCCCAGCATTTT	CASSLRQGAFNQPQHF
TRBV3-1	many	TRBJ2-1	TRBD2	TGTGCCAGCAGCGACCCCCTAGCGGGAGCGGGCAATGAGCAGTTCTTC	CASSDPLAGAGNEQFF
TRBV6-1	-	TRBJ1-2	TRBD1	TGTGCCAGCAGTGAAAGGGGACAGGGTGTCTATGGCTACACCTTC	CASSERGQGVYGYTF
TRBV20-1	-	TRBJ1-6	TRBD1	TGCAGTGCTAGAGGCGCGGACAGGGTCAATTCACCCCTCCACTTT	CSARGADRVNSPLHF
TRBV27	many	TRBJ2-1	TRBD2	TGTGCCAGCAGTATCGGAATGGGGGGATTTAGCGGGAGTCCCTACAATGAGCAGTTCTTC	CASSIGMGGFSGSPYNEQFF
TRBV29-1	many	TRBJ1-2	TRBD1	TGCAGCGTTGAAGAAGGGACAGGGGTGAATGGCTACACCTTC	CSVEEGTGVNGYTF